Shown below are 4 T cell receptor beta chains from a single sample sequenced in a study of a mutant IDH1 vaccine in newly diagnosed glioma. The assay was immunoSEQ multiplex PCR, and TCRdb's table has in-frame clones only and misses some. The sample contains roughly 51,000 clones, 65% to 80% of which appear only once. Time point meaning: week 35, safety follow-up. Vaccine doses each comprised 300 ug of mutant IDH1 20-mer peptide, with topical imiquimod. Their cognate antigens are unknown. The input for sequencing was PBMCs, taken from a glioma patient whose treatment included an IDH1 peptide vaccine. The origin of the receptors is a man aged 40-49 years with glioma.

The CDR3 protein is CAWSGDRSPLHF. DNA for the CDR3: TGTGCCTGGAGTGGAGACAGGTCACCCCTCCACTTT. The chain is built from TRBV30 and TRBJ1-6; TRBD1 is a possible D gene (6 bases). Trimming cost V 1 base and J 10 bases, with 8 bases left between them. From germline, CDR1 is GTSNPN and CDR2 SVGIG (reference sequence). The CDR3 has 12 residues.

CDR3 amino acids: CASSFPYVNSPLHF. CDR3 DNA: TGTGCCAGCAGCTTCCCATACGTGAATTCACCCCTCCACTTT. V gene TRBV7-9 combines with J gene TRBJ1-6, with D unresolved. The CDR3 loop spans 14 amino acids. Trimming removed 3 bases at V and 7 bases at J, with 10 bases between. The V gene's germline CDR1 is SEHNR and CDR2 FQNEAQ (reference sequence).

A few counts support this clone. The chain employs TRBV19 and TRBJ1-5; 9 bases align to TRBD1. Germline V gene data show CDR1 as LNHDA and CDR2 as SQIVND (reference sequence). The ends lost 6 bases at V and 3 bases at J; junction bases unmatched: 3. CDR3 size: 14 residues. CDR3 region: CASRGQGANQPQHF. The CDR3 DNA sequence: TGTGCCAGTAGGGGACAGGGCGCCAATCAGCCCCAGCATTTT.

The chain links TRBV29-1 to TRBJ1-2; D gene ambiguous. The germline V gene encodes CDR1 SQVTM and CDR2 ANQGSEA. This CDR3 region has 12 residues. Trimming pared 4 bases from V and 6 bases from J, leaving 12 bases between. The CDR3 protein is CSVGAKAHGYTF. The CDR3 nucleotides are TGCAGCGTTGGCGCTAAGGCACATGGCTACACCTTC.